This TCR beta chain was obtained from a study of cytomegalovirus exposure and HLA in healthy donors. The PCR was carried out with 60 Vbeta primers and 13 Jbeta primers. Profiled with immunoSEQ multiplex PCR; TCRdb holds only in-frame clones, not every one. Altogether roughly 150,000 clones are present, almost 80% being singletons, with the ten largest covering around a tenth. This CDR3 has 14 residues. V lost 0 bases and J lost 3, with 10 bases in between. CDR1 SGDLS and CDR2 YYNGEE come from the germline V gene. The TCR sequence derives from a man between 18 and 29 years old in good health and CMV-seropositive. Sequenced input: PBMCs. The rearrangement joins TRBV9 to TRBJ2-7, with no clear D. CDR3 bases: TGTGCCAGCAGCGTAGACCGAACTTTCTACGAGCAGTACTTC. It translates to CASSVDRTFYEQYF. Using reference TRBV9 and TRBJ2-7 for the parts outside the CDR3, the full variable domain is DSGVTQTPKHLITATGQRVTLRCSPRSGDLSVYWYQQSLDQGLQFLIQYYNGEERAKGNILERFSAQQFPDLHSELNLSSLELGDSALYFCASSVDRTFYEQYFGPGTRLTVT.